Listed below are T cell receptor beta chains from one sample, sequenced in a study of T-cell reconstitution after alpha-beta-depleted transplantation in children. In TCRdb, the PCR reads were re-called with MiXCR into one record per CDR3 protein. The sample consists of approximately 800,000 distinct CDR3 sequences, roughly 16% of them appearing once. Material: PBMCs, mostly from graft donor cells, obtained 360 days after TCRalphabeta/CD19-depleted stem cell transplant. Source of these receptors: a male patient younger than 18 who had a stem cell transplant for acute lymphoblastic leukemia, so the T cells may come from the graft donor. Both conserved end residues are part of each CDR3. Fields, in order: clone size, D gene, CDR3 length, J gene, V gene, CDR3 DNA, CDR3 protein. D genes are given only for firm matches. Size is omitted from some rows. Given values are once, few, many or a class for expanded clones.

>few|NA|13|TRBJ2-1|TRBV2
TGTGCCAGCATCAAGCGGCCCCACAATGAGCAGTTCTTC
CASIKRPHNEQFF
>few|NA|11|TRBJ2-1|TRBV27
TGTGCCAGCAGTTCGGACCGCGCACTAGTCTTC
CASSSDRALVF
>NA|TRBD2|14|TRBJ2-5|TRBV12-3/TRBV12-4
TGTGCCAGCAGACCCGGACTAGCTAGGGAAACCCAGTACTTC
CASRPGLARETQYF
>few|NA|14|TRBJ2-1|TRBV5-6
TGTGCCAGCAGCGCTAGCGTCCCCCCGTTTGAGCAGTTCTTC
CASSASVPPFEQFF
>few|NA|11|TRBJ1-5|TRBV2
TGTGCCAGCAGTGATGGACAGCCCCAGCATTTT
CASSDGQPQHF
>NA|NA|12|TRBJ2-2|TRBV3-1
TGTGCCAGCAGCCAAGAGACCGGGGAGCTGTTTTTT
CASSQETGELFF
>few|NA|15|TRBJ1-2|TRBV11-2
TGTGCCAGCAGCTCCCCATTTACAGGGAATGGCGGCTACACCTTC
CASSSPFTGNGGYTF
>few|NA|13|TRBJ2-1|TRBV7-3
TGTGCCAGCAGCTTACTAATTAACAATGAGCAGTTCTTC
CASSLLINNEQFF
>few|NA|13|TRBJ1-1|TRBV12-3/TRBV12-4
TGTGCCAGCAGTCACACACGGAACACTGAAGCTTTCTTT
CASSHTRNTEAFF
>few|NA|13|TRBJ2-7|TRBV3-1
TGTGCCAGCAGCCGCAGACAACGCTACGAGCAGTACTTC
CASSRRQRYEQYF
>NA|NA|17|TRBJ1-1|TRBV7-8
TGTGCCAGCAGCTTACTAGTCTGGGGGCGGGGGAACACTGAAGCTTTCTTT
CASSLLVWGRGNTEAFF
>once|NA|14|TRBJ1-1|TRBV5-1
TGCGCCAGCAGCTTTGTGACAGCGAACACTGAAGCTTTCTTT
CASSFVTANTEAFF
>many|TRBD2|13|TRBJ2-5|TRBV5-1
TGCGCCAGCAGCTTCCTAGCGGTAGAGACCCAGTACTTC
CASSFLAVETQYF
>few|NA|15|TRBJ2-7|TRBV27
TGTGCCAGCAGCTACCTCGGGCCGAGCTCCTACGAGCAGTACTTC
CASSYLGPSSYEQYF
>many|NA|13|TRBJ2-5|TRBV6-1
TGTGCCAGCACTAGGGGGGTTCAAGAGACCCAGTACTTC
CASTRGVQETQYF
>once|TRBD1|14|TRBJ2-4|TRBV6-1
TGTGCCAGCAGTAAATCCGGGACAGGAAACATTCAGTACTTC
CASSKSGTGNIQYF
>few|TRBD2|16|TRBJ2-1|TRBV4-1
TGCGCCAGCAGCAAGGTAGCGGGGAGCTCCTACAATGAGCAGTTCTTC
CASSKVAGSSYNEQFF
>many|NA|14|TRBJ2-2|TRBV20-1
TGCAGTGCTTACCCTCGGGTGAACACCGGGGAGCTGTTTTTT
CSAYPRVNTGELFF
>NA|NA|15|TRBJ2-2|TRBV2
TGTGCCAGCAGTGATCCAGGGGAGAACACCGGGGAGCTGTTTTTT
CASSDPGENTGELFF
>NA|TRBD1|13|TRBJ2-2|TRBV29-1
TGCAGCGTTGGGACAGGGGTTCCCGGGGAGCTGTTTTTT
CSVGTGVPGELFF
>many|NA|14|TRBJ2-1|TRBV5-4
TGTGCCAGCAGCTTAAGGGCTAGCGCGGTTGAGCAGTTCTTC
CASSLRASAVEQFF
>NA|TRBD2|18|TRBJ2-3|TRBV13
TGTGCCAGCAGCTTAGTCCATGGGCTAGCGGGAAGCACAGATACGCAGTATTTT
CASSLVHGLAGSTDTQYF
>many|TRBD1|14|TRBJ2-7|TRBV27
TGTGCCAGCAGTCTCCGGACAGGGCTCACCGAGCAGTACTTC
CASSLRTGLTEQYF
>many|NA|12|TRBJ2-7|TRBV6-5
TGTGCCAGCAGTTACTCCGGGGTCGAGCAGTACTTC
CASSYSGVEQYF
>few|NA|17|TRBJ2-1|TRBV5-1
TGCGCCAGCAGCCCCGGAGTTGAGGGGATACTGCCTAATGAGCAGTTCTTC
CASSPGVEGILPNEQFF
>few|NA|15|TRBJ2-3|TRBV20-1
TGCAGTGCTCGGGACTCAATTAGCCCCACAGATACGCAGTATTTT
CSARDSISPTDTQYF